This T cell receptor beta chain was sequenced for a study of blood T cell repertoires in COVID-19. All enrollees were about 18 to 95 years old and from 25 or so US areas. Participants reported their clinical history, and cohort assignment relied on those reports. Cohort 3 recovery required two negative PCRs, clearance, or symptom resolution. This CDR3 has 15 residues. After removal of 3 bases from V and 4 bases from J, the junction contained 3 bases not matched to a gene. Germline loops: CDR1 KGHSH, CDR2 LQKENI. In the study's own analysis: For nucleated cells, counts were estimated from reference gene primer amplification. Sequenced by immunoSEQ multiplex PCR; TCRdb stores in-frame clones only, minus some. That table furnishes V, J and clone size, whereas the DNA furnished D and trimming. Seen here are about 190,000 clones, around 84% observed once, and the top ten hold roughly 3%. The table lists this clone with a count of one.

The chain recombines TRBV18 with TRBJ2-6; 7 positions match TRBD1. The TCR originated in a woman aged 25 to 45 who had recovered from COVID-19. Material for sequencing was PBMCs or T cells enriched from blood (not recorded which). CDR3 in amino acids: CASSPGTAGANVLTF. In DNA, the CDR3 is TGTGCCAGCTCACCGGGGACAGCCGGGGCCAACGTCCTGACTTTC.